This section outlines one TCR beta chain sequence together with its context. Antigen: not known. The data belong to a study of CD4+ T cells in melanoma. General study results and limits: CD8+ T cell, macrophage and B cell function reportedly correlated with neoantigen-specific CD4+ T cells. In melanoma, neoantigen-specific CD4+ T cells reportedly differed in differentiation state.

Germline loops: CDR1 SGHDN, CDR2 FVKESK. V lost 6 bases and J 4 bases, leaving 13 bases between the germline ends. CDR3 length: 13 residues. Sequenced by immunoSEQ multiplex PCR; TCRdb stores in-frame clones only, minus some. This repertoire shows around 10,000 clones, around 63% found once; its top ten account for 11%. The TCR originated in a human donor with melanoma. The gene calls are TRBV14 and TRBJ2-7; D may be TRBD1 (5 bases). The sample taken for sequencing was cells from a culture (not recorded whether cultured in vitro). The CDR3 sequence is CASSSGRQYEQYF. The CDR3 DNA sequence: TGTGCCAGCAGTTCAGGGCGTCAGTACGAGCAGTACTTC.